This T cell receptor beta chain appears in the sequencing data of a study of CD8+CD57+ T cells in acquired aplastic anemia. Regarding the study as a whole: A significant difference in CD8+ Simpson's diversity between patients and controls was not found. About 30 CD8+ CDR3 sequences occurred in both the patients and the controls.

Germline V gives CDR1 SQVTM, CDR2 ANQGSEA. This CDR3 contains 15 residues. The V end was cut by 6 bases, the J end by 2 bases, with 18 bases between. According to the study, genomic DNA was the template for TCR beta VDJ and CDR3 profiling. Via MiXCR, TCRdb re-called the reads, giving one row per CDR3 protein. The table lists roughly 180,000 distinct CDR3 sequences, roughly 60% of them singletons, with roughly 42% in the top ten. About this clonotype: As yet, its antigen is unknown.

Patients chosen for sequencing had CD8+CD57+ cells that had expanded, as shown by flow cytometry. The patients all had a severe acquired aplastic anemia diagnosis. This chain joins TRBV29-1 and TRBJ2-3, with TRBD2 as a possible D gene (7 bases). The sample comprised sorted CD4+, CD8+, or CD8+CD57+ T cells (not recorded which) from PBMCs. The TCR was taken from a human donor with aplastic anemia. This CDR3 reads CSVTGGLGPTDTQYF. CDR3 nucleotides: TGCAGCGTCACGGGGGGCTTAGGCCCCACAGATACGCAGTATTTT.